The rows below give T cell receptor beta chains drawn from one sample of a study of blood T cell repertoires in COVID-19. Measured with immunoSEQ multiplex PCR; TCRdb has only the in-frame clones, and not every one. The sample includes 150,000 to 200,000 clones, around 84% of them seen just once. Sample: peripheral blood. These receptors all stem from a woman older than 75 with acute or convalescent COVID-19. CDR3s include the opening cysteine and the closing phenylalanine or tryptophan. Fields, in order: V gene, D gene, J gene, clone size, CDR3 DNA, CDR3 protein. A D gene is named only where the DNA matches it firmly. Where a row states a size, it is once, few, many or the class of an expanded clone; other rows omit it.

TRBV10-3	-	TRBJ1-5	-	TGTGCCATCAGTGAGTCGTTGGGCAGGGTAGGGCAGCCCCAGCATTTT	CAISESLGRVGQPQHF
TRBV9	TRBD1	TRBJ1-3	-	TGTGCCAGCAGCGCGGAAACAGGGGCCTCTTCCTCTGGAAACACCATATATTTT	CASSAETGASSSGNTIYF
TRBV5-1	-	TRBJ2-5	-	TGCGCCAGCAGCTTGGGAGGATCCCAAGAGACCCAGTACTTC	CASSLGGSQETQYF
TRBV19	-	TRBJ2-3	-	TGTGCCAGTAGTATAGAGGGCAGGGCGATCACAGATACGCAGTATTTT	CASSIEGRAITDTQYF
TRBV6-5	-	TRBJ2-1	-	TGTGCCAGCAGCGTAGCAGTCGGCCGGTTCTTC	CASSVAVGRFF
TRBV15	TRBD1	TRBJ2-7	-	TGTGCCACCAGCAGGGAAAGACAGGGCCCCTACGAGCAGTACTTC	CATSRERQGPYEQYF
TRBV27	-	TRBJ1-2	-	TGTGCCAGCAGTCACTACCAAGGAGCCGCTAACTATGGCTACACCTTC	CASSHYQGAANYGYTF
TRBV28	TRBD1	TRBJ1-5	once	TGTGCCAGCATCCCCATGACAGGGGCTCATCAGCCCCAGCATTTT	CASIPMTGAHQPQHF
TRBV5-4	TRBD1	TRBJ2-7	-	TGTGCCAGCAGCCTAGACAGGGACGAGCAGTACTTC	CASSLDRDEQYF
TRBV27	-	TRBJ1-5	-	TGTGCCAGCAGTTTAGGGACATTCCACGGGGATCAGCCCCAGCATTTT	CASSLGTFHGDQPQHF
TRBV5-1	TRBD1	TRBJ1-2	-	TGCGCCAGCAGGACGGGACAGTCTTCTAACTATGGCTACACCTTC	CASRTGQSSNYGYTF
TRBV28	TRBD1	TRBJ1-1	-	TGTGCCAGCATCCCCGGGACAGGGGGGACGACTGAAGCTTTCTTT	CASIPGTGGTTEAFF
TRBV4-1	-	TRBJ1-5	-	TGCGCCAGCAGCCGCCAGGTCCAGGGCAATCAGCCCCAGCATTTT	CASSRQVQGNQPQHF
TRBV6-6	-	TRBJ1-5	-	TGTGCCAGCAGTTACCTACGGACAGTTGCCCAGCCCCAGCATTTT	CASSYLRTVAQPQHF
TRBV2	-	TRBJ1-1	-	TGTGCCAGCACGGTTAACACTGAAGCTTTCTTT	CASTVNTEAFF
TRBV7-2	TRBD1	TRBJ1-5	-	TGTGCCAGCAGCCTAGACAGGGCCCACCAGCCCCAGCATTTT	CASSLDRAHQPQHF
TRBV6-5	-	TRBJ2-2	-	TGTGCCAGCAGGCCCAGCGGGCCCTACACCGGGGAGCTGTTTTTT	CASRPSGPYTGELFF
TRBV5-6	TRBD1	TRBJ1-1	few	TGTGCCAGCAGCGGAACAAACAGGGGAGACGCTGAAGCTTTCTTT	CASSGTNRGDAEAFF
TRBV28	-	TRBJ2-3	-	TGTGCCAGCAGTCGAGGGGGATCGGGAGATACGCAGTATTTT	CASSRGGSGDTQYF
TRBV29-1	TRBD1	TRBJ1-1	-	TGCAGCGGGGGGACAGTGAACACTGAAGCTTTCTTT	CSGGTVNTEAFF
TRBV20-1	TRBD1	TRBJ1-4	-	TGCAGTGCTAGTCAGGGGGCGGGAACAACTAATGAAAAACTGTTTTTT	CSASQGAGTTNEKLFF
TRBV25-1	-	TRBJ2-7	-	TGTGCCAGCAGGGAATCCGTGGGGCTCGGAGAGCAGTACTTC	CASRESVGLGEQYF
TRBV11-2	-	TRBJ2-7	-	TGTGCCAGCAGCTTAGCGGGCTTTTTTGACCCCGAACAGGGAGACGAGCAGTACTTC	CASSLAGFFDPEQGDEQYF
TRBV4-1	TRBD1	TRBJ2-2	-	TGCGCCAGCAGCCAAGGGACAGGGCTCGGGGAGCTGTTTTTT	CASSQGTGLGELFF
TRBV27	-	TRBJ1-2	-	TGTGCCAGCAGTTTTTCGGGGTCTATCACCCATGGCTACACCTTC	CASSFSGSITHGYTF
TRBV28	TRBD2	TRBJ2-5	-	TGTGCCAGCAGTTTAGGTCGGACTAGCGGAGGCCCTGGGGCCCAGTACTTC	CASSLGRTSGGPGAQYF
TRBV5-5	-	TRBJ1-2	-	TGTGCCAGCAGCCCAGATACCTTCTTGGGGGGTGGCTACACCTTC	CASSPDTFLGGGYTF
TRBV2	TRBD1	TRBJ1-5	-	TGTGCCAGCAGCACCGGGACAGCGGGTCAGCCCCAGCATTTT	CASSTGTAGQPQHF
TRBV4-1	TRBD2	TRBJ2-1	-	TGCGCCAGCAGCCGAGCTAGCGGGAGGGCCTCGAATGAGCAGTTCTTC	CASSRASGRASNEQFF
TRBV11-1	-	TRBJ1-1	few	TGTGCCAGCAGCTTAGCGCTGGGGGGAAACACTGAAGCTTTCTTT	CASSLALGGNTEAFF
TRBV28	TRBD2	TRBJ2-7	-	TGTGCCAGCAGTTTAGCGTCTAGCGGTACGTCCTACGAGCAGTACTTC	CASSLASSGTSYEQYF
TRBV4-2	-	TRBJ2-1	-	TGTGCCAGCAGCCAAGAGGAGCGGGTACGATACAATGAGCAGTTCTTC	CASSQEERVRYNEQFF
TRBV6-6	TRBD2	TRBJ2-1	-	TGTGCCAGCAGTTACGGGCTAGCGGGACCCTACAATGAGCAGTTCTTC	CASSYGLAGPYNEQFF
TRBV2	TRBD1	TRBJ1-5	-	TGTGCCAGCAATAAGGACAGGGGTTTGGGTCAGCCCCAGCATTTT	CASNKDRGLGQPQHF
TRBV5-6	-	TRBJ1-2	-	TGTGCCAGCAGCCAGAGGGCGAACTATGGCTACACCTTC	CASSQRANYGYTF
TRBV5-4	-	TRBJ2-3	-	TGTGCCAGCAGCTCTCGGGATATGTCAGATACGCAGTATTTT	CASSSRDMSDTQYF
TRBV15	TRBD1	TRBJ1-2	-	TGTGCCACCAGCAAAGATACAGGGGACCAGAATGGCTACACCTTC	CATSKDTGDQNGYTF
TRBV18	TRBD1	TRBJ2-7	-	TGTGCCAGCTCACCTAGGGGACAGGGGTTTGGCGAGCAGTACTTC	CASSPRGQGFGEQYF
TRBV19	-	TRBJ1-1	-	TGTGCCAGTACTAGTACTTGGGTTAGGAACACTGAAGCTTTCTTT	CASTSTWVRNTEAFF
TRBV5-6	TRBD1	TRBJ1-5	-	TGTGCCAGCAGCTTTCTCCGGACAGGGGGCAATCAGCCCCAGCATTTT	CASSFLRTGGNQPQHF